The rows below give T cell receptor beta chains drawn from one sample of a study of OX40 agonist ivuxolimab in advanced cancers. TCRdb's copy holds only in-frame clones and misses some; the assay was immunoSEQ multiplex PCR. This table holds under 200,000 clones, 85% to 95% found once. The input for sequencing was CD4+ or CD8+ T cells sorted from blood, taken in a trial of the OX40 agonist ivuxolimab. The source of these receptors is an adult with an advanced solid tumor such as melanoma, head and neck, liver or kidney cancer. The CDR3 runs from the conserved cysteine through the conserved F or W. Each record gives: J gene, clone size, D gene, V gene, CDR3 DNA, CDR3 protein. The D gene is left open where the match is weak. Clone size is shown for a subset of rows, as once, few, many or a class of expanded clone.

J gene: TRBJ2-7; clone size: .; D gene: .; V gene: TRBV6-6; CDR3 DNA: TGTGCCAGCAGTTACTTTAGGGGAGAGCAGTACTTC; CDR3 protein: CASSYFRGEQYF
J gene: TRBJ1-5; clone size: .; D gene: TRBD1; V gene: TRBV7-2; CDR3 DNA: TGTGCCAGCAGCTTGGACGGACAGGGCAATCAGCCCCAGCATTTT; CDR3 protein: CASSLDGQGNQPQHF
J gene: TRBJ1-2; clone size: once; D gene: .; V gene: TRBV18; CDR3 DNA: TGTGCCAGCTCACCCCCGGGACTTGGGGATTCGGGCTACACCTTC; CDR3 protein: CASSPPGLGDSGYTF
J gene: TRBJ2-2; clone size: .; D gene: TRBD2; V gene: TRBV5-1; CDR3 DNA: TGCGCCAGCAGCATGACTAGCGGGAGGACTGGGGAGCTGTTTTTT; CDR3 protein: CASSMTSGRTGELFF
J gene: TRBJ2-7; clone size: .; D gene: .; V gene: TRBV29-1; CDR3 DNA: TGCAGCGTTTTCAGCGGCAGCTCCTACGAGCAGTACTTC; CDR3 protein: CSVFSGSSYEQYF
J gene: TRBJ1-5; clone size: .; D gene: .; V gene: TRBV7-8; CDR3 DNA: TGTGCCAGCAGCTCCTCGCGGAGGGATCAGCCCCAGCATTTT; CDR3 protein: CASSSSRRDQPQHF
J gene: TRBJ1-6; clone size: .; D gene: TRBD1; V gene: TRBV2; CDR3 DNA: TGTGCCAGCAACCCGGGACAGGGGCTTAATTCACCCCTCCACTTT; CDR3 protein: CASNPGQGLNSPLHF
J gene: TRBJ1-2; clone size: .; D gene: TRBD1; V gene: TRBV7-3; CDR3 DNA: TGTGCCAGCAGCCGGGGACAGGGGAACCGTAACTATGGCTACACCTTC; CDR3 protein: CASSRGQGNRNYGYTF
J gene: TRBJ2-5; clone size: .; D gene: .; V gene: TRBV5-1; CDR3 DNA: TGCGCCAGCAGCTTGTTACCCGGATCAGGCGGACAAGAGACCCAGTACTTC; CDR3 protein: CASSLLPGSGGQETQYF
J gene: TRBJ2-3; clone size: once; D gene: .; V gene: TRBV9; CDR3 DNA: TGTGCCAGCAGCCCCCGATTGGGCGTGGGAGATACGCAGTATTTT; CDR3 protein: CASSPRLGVGDTQYF
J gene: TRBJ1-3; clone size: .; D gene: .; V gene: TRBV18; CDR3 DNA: TGTGCCAGCTCACCCCAAACAGGACAGCTGCTGGGAAACACCATATATTTT; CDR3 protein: CASSPQTGQLLGNTIYF
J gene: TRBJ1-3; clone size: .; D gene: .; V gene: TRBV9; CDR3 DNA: TGTGCCAGCAGCGTAGGCCCGGCACCCTCTGGAAACACCATATATTTT; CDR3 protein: CASSVGPAPSGNTIYF
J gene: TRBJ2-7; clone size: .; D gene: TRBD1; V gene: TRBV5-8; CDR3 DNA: TGTGCCAGCAGCAGCCGGGACAGGGGGCCTGCATCCTACGAGCAGTACTTC; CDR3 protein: CASSSRDRGPASYEQYF
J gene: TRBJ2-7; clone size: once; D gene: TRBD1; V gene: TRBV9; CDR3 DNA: TGTGCCAGCAGCATCTCACCGGGACAGGGGGCCCACGAGCAGTACTTC; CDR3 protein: CASSISPGQGAHEQYF
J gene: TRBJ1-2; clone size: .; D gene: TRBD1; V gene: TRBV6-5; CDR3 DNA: TGTGCCAGCAGCTCCGGGACAGGGGCCCTAGGAGGCTACACCTTC; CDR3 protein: CASSSGTGALGGYTF
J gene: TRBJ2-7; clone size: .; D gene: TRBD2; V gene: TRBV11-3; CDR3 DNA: TGTGCCAGCAGCTCGACTAGCGGGGCTCTCGAGCAGTACTTC; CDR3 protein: CASSSTSGALEQYF
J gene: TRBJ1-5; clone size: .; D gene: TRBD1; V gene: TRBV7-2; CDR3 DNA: TGTGCCAGCAGCTTGGGACAGGGGGCCGGCAATCAGCCCCAGCATTTT; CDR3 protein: CASSLGQGAGNQPQHF
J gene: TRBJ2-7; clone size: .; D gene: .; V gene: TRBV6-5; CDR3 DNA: TGTGCCAGCAGCATTACCGGGCTCTACGAGCAGTACTTC; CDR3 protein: CASSITGLYEQYF
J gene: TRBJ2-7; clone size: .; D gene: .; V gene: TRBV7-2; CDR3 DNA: TGTGCCAGCCTACGGGCGGGGAGGAACGAGCAGTACTTC; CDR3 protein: CASLRAGRNEQYF
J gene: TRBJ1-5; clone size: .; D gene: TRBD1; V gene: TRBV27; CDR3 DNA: TGTGCCAGCAGGCCACTTTCGGGACAGGGTAGCAATCAGCCCCAGCATTTT; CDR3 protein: CASRPLSGQGSNQPQHF
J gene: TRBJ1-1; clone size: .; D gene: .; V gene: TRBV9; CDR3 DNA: TGTGCCAGCAGCGTAGACGGACAGCCGAACACTGAAGCTTTCTTT; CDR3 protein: CASSVDGQPNTEAFF
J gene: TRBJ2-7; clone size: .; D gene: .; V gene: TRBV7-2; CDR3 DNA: TGTGCCAGCAGCTTACAGTACGGCGGGGCCTACGAGCAGTACTTC; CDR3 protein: CASSLQYGGAYEQYF
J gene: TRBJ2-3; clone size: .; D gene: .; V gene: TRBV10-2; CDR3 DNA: TGCGCCAGCAGTGACTGGGCAGATACGCAGTATTTT; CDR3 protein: CASSDWADTQYF
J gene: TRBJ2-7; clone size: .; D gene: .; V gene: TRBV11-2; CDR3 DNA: TGTGCCAGCAGCTTAGCGCGAGCTCAAACGCGGGAGCAGTACTTC; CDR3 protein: CASSLARAQTREQYF
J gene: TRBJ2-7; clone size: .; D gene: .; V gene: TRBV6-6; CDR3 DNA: TGTGCCAGCAGTTCTCCTTATGGAGAGAGCTCCTACGAGCAGTACTTC; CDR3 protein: CASSSPYGESSYEQYF
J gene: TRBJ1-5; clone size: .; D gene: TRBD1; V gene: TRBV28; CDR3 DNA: TGTGCCAGCAGCCTACCTACAGGGGTCGGCAATCAGCCCCAGCATTTT; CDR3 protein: CASSLPTGVGNQPQHF
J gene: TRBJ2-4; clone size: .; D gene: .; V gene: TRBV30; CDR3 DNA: TGTGCCTGGAGTGCGACAGAACTAGCCAAAAACATTCAGTACTTC; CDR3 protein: CAWSATELAKNIQYF
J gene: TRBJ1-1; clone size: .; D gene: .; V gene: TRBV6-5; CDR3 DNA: TGTGCCAGCAGCTCGGACGGGGGGACTGAAGCTTTCTTT; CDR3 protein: CASSSDGGTEAFF
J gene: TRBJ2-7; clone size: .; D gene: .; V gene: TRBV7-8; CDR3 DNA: TGTGCCAGCAGCCACGGACAGAGCTACGAGCAGTACTTC; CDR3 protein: CASSHGQSYEQYF
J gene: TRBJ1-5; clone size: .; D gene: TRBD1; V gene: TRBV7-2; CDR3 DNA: TGCGCCAGCAGCCAGGGGGGACAGAGCAATCAGCCCCAGCATTTT; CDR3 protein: CASSQGGQSNQPQHF
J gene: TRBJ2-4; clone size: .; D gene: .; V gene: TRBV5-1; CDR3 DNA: TGCGCCAGCAGCGTACGGGGGTTCGAGCTAGCCAAAAACATTCAGTACTTC; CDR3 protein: CASSVRGFELAKNIQYF
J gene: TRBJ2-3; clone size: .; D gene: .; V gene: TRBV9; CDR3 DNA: TGTGCCAGCAGCGTCCGGGCCGATAGCACAGATACGCAGTATTTT; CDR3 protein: CASSVRADSTDTQYF
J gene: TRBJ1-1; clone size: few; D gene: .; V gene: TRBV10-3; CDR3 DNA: TGTGCCATCAGTGCCTTAGGTGAAGCTTTCTTT; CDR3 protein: CAISALGEAFF
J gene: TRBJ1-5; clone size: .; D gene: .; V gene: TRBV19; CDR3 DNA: TGTGCCAGTAGCAGGGGACCCTACAATCAGCCCCAGCATTTT; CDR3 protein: CASSRGPYNQPQHF
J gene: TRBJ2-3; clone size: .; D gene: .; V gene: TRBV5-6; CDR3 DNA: TGTGCCAGCAGCTTGGCTAGCGGCACAGATACGCAGTATTTT; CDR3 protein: CASSLASGTDTQYF
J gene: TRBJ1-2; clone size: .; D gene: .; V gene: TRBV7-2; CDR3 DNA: TGTGCCAGCAGCTTAGATTCCGCAGGAGGGGCGCTTAATGGCTACACCTTC; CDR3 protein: CASSLDSAGGALNGYTF
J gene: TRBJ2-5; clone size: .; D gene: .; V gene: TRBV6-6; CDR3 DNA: TGTGCCAGCAGTTACGGCTACCAAGAGACCCAGTACTTC; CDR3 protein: CASSYGYQETQYF
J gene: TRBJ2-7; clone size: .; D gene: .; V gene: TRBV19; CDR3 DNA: TGTGCCAGTAGTCGGGAGCAGGGTCCCTACGAGCAGTACTTC; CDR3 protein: CASSREQGPYEQYF
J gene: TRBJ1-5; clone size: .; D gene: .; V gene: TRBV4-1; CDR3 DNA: TGCGCCAGCAGCCAAGATCCGGGGGCCCTGAATCAGCCCCAGCATTTT; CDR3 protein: CASSQDPGALNQPQHF
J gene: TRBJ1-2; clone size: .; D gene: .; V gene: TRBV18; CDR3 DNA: TGTGCCAGCTCACCAGGACTTTATGGCTACACCTTC; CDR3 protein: CASSPGLYGYTF
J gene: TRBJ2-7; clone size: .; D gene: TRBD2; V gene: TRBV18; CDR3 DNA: TGTGCCAGCTCACGCCTTAGTAGCGGGAGGGTGCTCTTTGACGAGCAGTACTTC; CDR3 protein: CASSRLSSGRVLFDEQYF
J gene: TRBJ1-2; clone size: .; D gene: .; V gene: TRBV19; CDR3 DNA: TGTGCCAGTAGTTCAGACCCACAGCGTCACTATAACTATGGCTACACCTTC; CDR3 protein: CASSSDPQRHYNYGYTF
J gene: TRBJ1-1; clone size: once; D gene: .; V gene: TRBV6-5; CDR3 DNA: TGTGCCAGCAGCCGTCTAGGACGGGTGAACACTGAAGCTTTCTTT; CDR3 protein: CASSRLGRVNTEAFF
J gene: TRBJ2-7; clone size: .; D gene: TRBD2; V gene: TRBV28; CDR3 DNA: TGTGCCAGCACTGAGGCCGGGGGGGGTGGCTACGAGCAGTACTTC; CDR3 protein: CASTEAGGGGYEQYF
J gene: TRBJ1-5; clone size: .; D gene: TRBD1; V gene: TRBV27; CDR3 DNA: TGTGCCAGCAGTTCCACAGGGGGGCCCAATCAGCCCCAGCATTTT; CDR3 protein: CASSSTGGPNQPQHF
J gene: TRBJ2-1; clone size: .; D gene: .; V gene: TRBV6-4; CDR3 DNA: TGTGCCAGGGCGCCGGGACCGCGGGATGAGCAGTTCTTC; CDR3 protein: CARAPGPRDEQFF
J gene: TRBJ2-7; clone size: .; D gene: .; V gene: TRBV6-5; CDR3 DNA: TGTGCCAGCAGGGCGTGGCAAGGCAACTCCTACGAGCAGTACTTC; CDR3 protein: CASRAWQGNSYEQYF
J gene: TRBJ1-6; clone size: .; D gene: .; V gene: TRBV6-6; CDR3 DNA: TGTGCCAGCAGTTGGCTTGTGGCCAGGGATTCACCCCTCCACTTT; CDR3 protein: CASSWLVARDSPLHF
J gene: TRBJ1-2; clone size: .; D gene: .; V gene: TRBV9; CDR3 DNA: TGTGCCAGCAGCGCAGGCCTCGGGGGTGGCTACACCTTC; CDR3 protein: CASSAGLGGGYTF
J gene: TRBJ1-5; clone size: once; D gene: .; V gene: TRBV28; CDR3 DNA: TGTGCCAGCAGTTTTCGAGATTATAGCAATCAGCCCCAGCATTTT; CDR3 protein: CASSFRDYSNQPQHF
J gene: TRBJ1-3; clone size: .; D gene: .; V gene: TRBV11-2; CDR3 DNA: TGTGCCAGCAGCTTAGATCCGCAGGGTACCATATATTTT; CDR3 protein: CASSLDPQGTIYF
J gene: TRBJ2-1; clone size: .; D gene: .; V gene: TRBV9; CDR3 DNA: TGTGCCAGCAGCGTAGAGGTGGGTGAGCAGTTCTTC; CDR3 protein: CASSVEVGEQFF
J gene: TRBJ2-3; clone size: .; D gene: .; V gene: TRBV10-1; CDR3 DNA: TGCGCCAGCGGGGGTCGGCTGTCTAGCACAGATACGCAGTATTTT; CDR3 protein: CASGGRLSSTDTQYF
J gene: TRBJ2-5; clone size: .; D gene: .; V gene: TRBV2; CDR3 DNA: TGTGCCACCCCCGTCGGCCAGGTGCAAGAGACCCAGTACTTC; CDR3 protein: CATPVGQVQETQYF